This passage covers 27 T cell receptor beta chains from one sample sequenced in a study of Ad26.COV2.S vaccination and SARS-CoV-2 variants. Treatment reported: around 19 received Ad26.COV2.S at low or high dose, single or two shots; about 5 received placebo; per-sample allocation not given. Specimens were obtained on day 63 following the first vaccine or placebo injection. Sequencing used immunoSEQ multiplex PCR; TCRdb keeps in-frame clones, though not all of them. The table has 400,000 to 500,000 clones, roughly 87% seen once. The sample consisted of peripheral blood, taken in a trial of Ad26.COV2.S vaccine versus placebo. These receptors all stem from a person aged 18-60 years who received the Ad26.COV2.S COVID-19 vaccine or a placebo.

The chain has TRBV28 and TRBJ2-7; D not certain. CDR1 is MDHEN and CDR2 is SYDVKM in the germline V gene. Trimming removed 0 bases from V and 0 bases from J, with 9 bases in between. The CDR3 has 15 amino acids. The CDR3 spells CASSLWDASSYEQYF. The CDR3 DNA reads TGTGCCAGCAGTTTATGGGACGCGAGCTCCTACGAGCAGTACTTC. Together with reference TRBV28 and TRBJ2-7, the CDR3 gives the full variable domain: DVKVTQSSRYLVKRTGEKVFLECVQDMDHENMFWYRQDPGLGLRLIYFSYDVKMKEKGDIPEGYSVSREKKERFSLILESASTNQTSMYLCASSLWDASSYEQYFGPGTRLTVT.

The chain couples TRBV11-2 to TRBJ1-6; a possible D gene is TRBD1 (5 bases). V lost 0 bases to trimming and J lost 0 bases, with 12 bases between them. Germline V gene lookup returns CDR1 SGHAT and CDR2 FQNNGV. This CDR3 has 18 amino acids. For the CDR3, the DNA is TGTGCCAGCAGCTTAGAAACTCCAGGGAGCTCCTATAATTCACCCCTCCACTTT. Its protein product is CASSLETPGSSYNSPLHF. The full variable domain, completed using reference TRBV11-2 and TRBJ1-6, is EAGVAQSPRYKIIEKRQSVAFWCNPISGHATLYWYQQILGQGPKLLIQFQNNGVVDDSQLPKDRFSAERLKGVDSTLKIQPAKLEDSAVYLCASSLETPGSSYNSPLHFGNGTRLTVT.

Remarks on this clone: Other DNA sequences within the sample encode an identical CDR3. The chain employs TRBV6-2 or TRBV6-3 and TRBJ1-2; maybe TRBD1 (5 bases). CDR1 is MNHEY, CDR2 SVGEGT, per germline. CDR3 length: 12 amino acids. V was trimmed by 4 bases and J by 2 bases, leaving 5 bases between them. CDR3 loop: CASSWGNYGYTF. In DNA, the CDR3 is TGTGCCAGCAGTTGGGGGAACTATGGCTACACCTTC.

In regard to this clone: A read error may produce the germline difference seen at one junction end. This rearrangement joins TRBV7-7 to TRBJ2-1; perhaps TRBD2 as D (5 bases). The CDR3 contains 15 residues. The germline CDR1 and CDR2 sequences are SSHAT and FNYEAQ (reference sequence). The CDR3 protein is CASSLGSGQYNEQFF. The CDR3 DNA is TGTGCTAGCAGCTTAGGGAGCGGCCAATACAATGAGCAGTTCTTC.

V and J are TRBV9 and TRBJ2-7, with 8 nucleotides matching TRBD2. V lost 4 bases and J lost 2; bases outside the gene matches: 2. This CDR3 spans 13 amino acids. CDR1 SGDLS and CDR2 YYNGEE come from the germline V gene. CDR3 sequence (DNA): TGTGCCAGCAGCCCCGGGAGGGCCTACGAGCAGTACTTC. Its translation: CASSPGRAYEQYF.

The rearrangement joins TRBV7-2 to TRBJ2-1, with D possibly matching TRBD1 (5 bases). Germline lookup yields CDR1 SGHTA and CDR2 FQGNSA. The CDR3 runs 14 residues. Trimming cost V 5 bases and J 12 bases, with 20 bases left between them. CDR3 loop: CASSPSPGYHGQFF. CDR3 DNA sequence: TGTGCCAGCAGCCCCTCCCCAGGGTACCATGGGCAGTTCTTC.

The gene calls are TRBV6-2 or TRBV6-3 and TRBJ2-7; D is unclear. Germline V gene lookup returns CDR1 MNHEY and CDR2 SVGEGT. The CDR3 has 14 residues. V lost 3 bases and J lost 2, with 11 bases in between. CDR3 protein: CASSYGYSAYEQYV. The CDR3 DNA reads as TGTGCCAGCAGTTATGGGTACAGCGCCTACGAGCAGTACGTC.

J is TRBJ2-3 and V is TRBV19; 7 bases agree with TRBD1. This CDR3 region has 15 residues. Per germline, CDR1 LNHDA and CDR2 SQIVND (reference sequence). Trimming removed 6 bases from V and 3 bases from J; junction bases left unmatched: 9. CDR3 amino acids: CASRIRGPLTDTQYF. The CDR3 DNA is TGTGCCAGTAGAATAAGGGGGCCCTTAACAGATACGCAGTATTTT.

This chain uses TRBV29-1 with TRBJ1-1; D gene ambiguous. CDR1 and CDR2 (germline): SQVTM, ANQGSEA. This CDR3 spans 12 amino acids. V was shortened by 7 bases and J by 2 bases, with 11 bases between the two germline ends. CDR3 nucleotides: TGCAGCGCGACGGTTGCCAACACTGAAGCTTTCTTT. Amino acids: CSATVANTEAFF.

The V and J genes are TRBV5-6 and TRBJ2-7, with D maybe TRBD1 (5 bases). Germline-derived CDR1 and CDR2 are SGHDT and YYEEEE. The CDR3 sequence is 13 residues long. DNA of the CDR3: TGTGCCAGCAGCTTAGGGTGGGGCTACGGGCAGTACGTC. Protein product: CASSLGWGYGQYV.

The rearrangement joins TRBV30 to TRBJ2-3; TRBD1 matches at 10 bases. The germline gives CDR1 GTSNPN, CDR2 SVGIG (reference sequence). The CDR3 spans 15 residues. Trimming took 3 bases from V and 5 from J; bases not matched to a gene: 8. The CDR3 bases are TGTGCCTGGAGGCCCCGGGACAGGGGTTTAGATACGCAGTATTTT. Amino acid sequence: CAWRPRDRGLDTQYF.

The chain carries TRBV30 and TRBJ2-3, with D possibly matching TRBD2 (6 bases). V lost 8 bases, J lost 3 bases, and 24 bases lay in between. The CDR3 is made up of 16 amino acids. Germline loops: CDR1 GTSNPN, CDR2 SVGIG (reference sequence). The CDR3 sequence is CAGTLPGRGATDTQYF. DNA for the CDR3: TGTGCCGGGACTCTGCCGGGGCGCGGGGCAACAGATACGCAGTATTTT.

The chain has TRBV28 and TRBJ2-3, with 8 positions matching TRBD1. Germline CDR1 is MDHEN and CDR2 is SYDVKM. This CDR3 comprises 14 residues. V shed 6 bases and J 4 bases; nucleotides not matched to a gene: 6. CDR3 bases: TGTGCCAGCAGCCCAGGGGGCGACTCAGATACGCAGTATTTT. Protein sequence: CASSPGGDSDTQYF.

The chain combines TRBV5-6 with TRBJ1-3, with TRBD1 as a possible D gene (6 bases). Trimming left V 0 bases short and J 7 bases short, with 11 bases between. CDR3 length equals 14 residues. In germline, CDR1 is SGHDT, CDR2 YYEEEE. The DNA for the CDR3 is TGTGCCAGCAGCTTGGTTCCAGGGGCTAACACCATATATTTT. Translation gives CASSLVPGANTIYF.

The genes are TRBV3-1 (or the pseudogene TRBV3-2) and TRBJ2-3; D possibly corresponds to TRBD2 (5 bases). CDR1 and CDR2 from the germline V gene are LGHDT and YNNKEL (reference sequence). The V end lost 7 bases, the J end lost 3 bases, and 14 bases lay between the germline ends. The length of the CDR3 is 14 residues. The CDR3 loop reads CASIKDSVTDTQYF. The CDR3 DNA is TGTGCCAGCATTAAGGATAGCGTTACAGATACGCAGTATTTT.

The chain employs TRBV7-2 and TRBJ1-1; D is undetermined. The CDR3 totals 14 residues. The V and J ends lost 6 bases and 0 bases respectively, with 11 bases between them. From germline, CDR1 is SGHTA and CDR2 FQGNSA. The CDR3 loop is CASSLGNVNTEAFF. CDR3 sequence (DNA): TGTGCCAGCAGTCTGGGCAACGTGAACACTGAAGCTTTCTTT.

This chain connects TRBV30 to TRBJ2-2, with no clear D. The CDR3 covers 11 residues. Germline values: CDR1 GTSNPN, CDR2 SVGIG (reference sequence). V was trimmed by 2 bases and J by 7 bases, leaving 5 bases between them. As DNA, the CDR3 is TGTGCCTGGAGTAATTACGGGGAGCTGTTTTTT. Residues: CAWSNYGELFF.

The chain links TRBV7-9 to TRBJ2-7; either TRBD1 or TRBD2 may supply D (6 bases each). The CDR3 covers 15 residues. V was clipped by 5 bases and J by 3 bases, with 17 bases between them. The germline gives CDR1 SEHNR, CDR2 FQNEAQ (reference sequence). CDR3 coding DNA: TGTGCCAGCAGCCAAGGGGGACTGGACCTCTACGAGCAGTACGTC. This gives the protein CASSQGGLDLYEQYV.

This chain uses TRBV5-1 with TRBJ1-2, with D uncertain. The germline V gene encodes CDR1 SGHRS and CDR2 YFSETQ. CDR3 length: 13 residues. Trimming stripped 3 bases from V and 3 bases from J, with 9 bases between. In nucleotides, the CDR3 is TGCGCCAGCAGCTATAAGGGCGACTATGGCTACACCTTC. Its translation: CASSYKGDYGYTF.

The chain combines TRBV27 with TRBJ2-7; 7 bases are a match to TRBD1. Germline CDR1 is MNHEY and CDR2 is SMNVEV (reference sequence). CDR3 size: 15 residues. V lost 2 bases and J lost 3; bases outside the gene matches: 7. CDR3 sequence (DNA): TGTGCCAGCAGTTTACTACCGGGACAGAACTACGAGCAGTACTTC. Its protein product is CASSLLPGQNYEQYF.

This chain uses TRBV5-6 with TRBJ2-6; D remains ambiguous. Trimming removed 0 bases from V and 4 bases from J, with 5 bases in between. The CDR3 has 14 amino acids. Germline lookup yields CDR1 SGHDT and CDR2 YYEEEE. The CDR3 protein is CASSLDPGANVLTF. The DNA for the CDR3 is TGTGCCAGCAGCTTGGATCCGGGGGCCAACGTCCTGACTTTC.

This chain joins TRBV10-3 and TRBJ2-7, with 8 bases matching TRBD2. CDR1 is ENHRY and CDR2 is SYGVKD in the germline V gene. The CDR3 sequence is 14 residues long. Losses at the gene ends were 2 bases for V and 3 bases for J; bases not matched to a gene: 3. DNA of the CDR3: TGTGCCATCAGTGAGGGGACTAGTATCTACGAGCAGTACGTC. Translating it yields CAISEGTSIYEQYV.

The chain employs TRBV7-3 and TRBJ2-1; 7 bases fit TRBD2. There are 16 residues in the CDR3. The J segment lost 4 bases and the V segment lost 0 bases, leaving 6 bases of the junction unmatched. Germline lookup yields CDR1 SGHTA and CDR2 FQGTGA. The CDR3 nucleotides are TGTGCCAGCAGCTTAACCCCAGGGCGGGGGTACAATGAGCAGTTCTTC. This translates into CASSLTPGRGYNEQFF.

The genes are TRBV5-1 and TRBJ1-6, with TRBD1 matching 7 bases. Germline V CDR1 and CDR2: SGHRS, YFSETQ. This CDR3 spans 15 amino acids. J lost 7 bases, V lost 4 bases, and 8 bases had no gene match. The CDR3 loop reads CASSPQQGLNSPLHF. In DNA form, the CDR3 reads TGCGCCAGCAGCCCCCAACAGGGGCTGAATTCACCCCTCCACTTT.

Comments on this clone: This specimen includes other DNA sequences encoding the same CDR3. The J gene is TRBJ1-1, the V gene TRBV18; 10 nucleotides agree with TRBD1. Germline CDR1 reads KGHSH; CDR2 reads LQKENI. The junction had 1 base not matched to a gene; V was cut back by 3 bases and J by 6 bases. This CDR3 has 13 amino acids. DNA of the CDR3: TGTGCCAGCTCACCCGGACAGGGGGCTGAAGCTTTCTTT. This gives the protein CASSPGQGAEAFF.

This clone is a singleton in its sample. The chain recombines TRBV19 with TRBJ2-6, with a possible D match to TRBD2 (6 bases). This CDR3 contains 17 residues. From germline, CDR1 is LNHDA and CDR2 SQIVND (reference sequence). V lost 8 bases to trimming and J lost 4 bases, with 21 bases between them. The CDR3 spells CASRIGGGDFGANVLTF. Here the CDR3 DNA reads TGTGCCAGTCGAATCGGAGGCGGGGATTTCGGGGCCAACGTCCTGACTTTC.

The V gene is TRBV12-5, the J gene TRBJ2-1; D perhaps matches TRBD1 (6 bases). There are 12 residues in the CDR3. From germline, CDR1 is LGHNT and CDR2 FRNRAP. Deletions cut 7 bases from V and 9 bases from J, with 13 bases between. DNA for the CDR3: TGTGCTAGTGCCACACAGGGTGGTGAGCAGTTCTTC. Its protein product is CASATQGGEQFF.